The 3 T cell receptor beta chains reported below all come from one sample, sequenced in a study of CD8 T cells in Susac syndrome. An input of roughly 0.5 to 1 ug of RNA was subjected to reverse transcription using random hexamers. TCRdb used MiXCR to reprocess the immunoSEQ multiplex PCR reads, holding one entry per CDR3 protein. This table holds 150,000 to 190,000 distinct CDR3 sequences, around 95% found once. The sequenced material came from CD8+ T cells from PBMCs. These receptors all come from a human donor with multiple sclerosis.

The chain joins TRBV4-1 to TRBJ1-1; no clear D gene. V was shortened by 0 bases and J by 4 bases, with 15 bases between the two germline ends. This CDR3 spans 16 amino acids. Germline V gives CDR1 MGHRA, CDR2 YSYEKL. The CDR3 nucleotides are TGCGCCAGCAGCCAAGATAGGAAGGGAAGAGGCACTGAAGCTTTCTTT. Amino acid sequence: CASSQDRKGRGTEAFF.

The chain links TRBV30 to TRBJ2-5, with 7 bases lining up with TRBD1. CDR1 is GTSNPN, CDR2 SVGIG, per germline (reference sequence). V lost 2 bases and J lost 9; bases outside the gene matches: 9. The CDR3 has 13 residues. CDR3 protein: CAWSPTGAQAQYF. The CDR3 DNA follows: TGTGCCTGGAGTCCCACAGGGGCACAGGCCCAGTACTTC.

V is TRBV12-5 and J is TRBJ2-5; D gene unclear. The germline gives CDR1 LGHNT, CDR2 FRNRAP. Trimming pared 5 bases from V and 5 bases from J, leaving 12 bases between. The length of the CDR3 is 13 residues. The CDR3 reads CASGPTPGETQYF. The CDR3, as DNA: TGTGCTAGTGGTCCTACACCCGGGGAGACCCAGTACTTC.